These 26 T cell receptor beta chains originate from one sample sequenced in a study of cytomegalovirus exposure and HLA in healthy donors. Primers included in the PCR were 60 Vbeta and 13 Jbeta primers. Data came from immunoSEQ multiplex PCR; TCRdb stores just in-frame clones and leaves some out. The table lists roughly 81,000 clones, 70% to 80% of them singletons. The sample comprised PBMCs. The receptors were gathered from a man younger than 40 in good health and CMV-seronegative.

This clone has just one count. The CDR3 sequence: CASSRLAGGLGNEQFF. The CDR3 DNA sequence: TGTGCCAGCAGCCGACTAGCGGGAGGGCTGGGGAATGAGCAGTTCTTC. The J gene is TRBJ2-1, the V gene TRBV14; 14 positions agree with TRBD2. Germline V gene data show CDR1 as SGHDN and CDR2 as FVKESK. This CDR3 has 16 amino acids. The ends lost 4 bases at V and 7 bases at J; junction bases unmatched: 6.

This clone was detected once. The CDR3 sequence: CASRDSSWSEKLFF. The CDR3 DNA reads TGTGCCAGCAGGGACAGCTCCTGGAGTGAAAAACTGTTTTTT. V and J are TRBV6-6 and TRBJ1-4, with TRBD1 as a possible D gene (6 bases). The CDR3 covers 14 residues. Germline lookup yields CDR1 MNHNY and CDR2 SVGAGI (reference sequence). Trimming shortened V by 6 bases and J by 7 bases, and 15 bases separated the two germline ends.

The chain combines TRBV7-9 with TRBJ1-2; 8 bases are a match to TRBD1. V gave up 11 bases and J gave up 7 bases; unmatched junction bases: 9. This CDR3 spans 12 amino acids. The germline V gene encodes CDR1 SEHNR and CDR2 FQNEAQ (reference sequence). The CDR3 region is CALGGQGGGYTF. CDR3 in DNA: TGTGCCCTAGGAGGACAGGGTGGTGGCTACACCTTC.

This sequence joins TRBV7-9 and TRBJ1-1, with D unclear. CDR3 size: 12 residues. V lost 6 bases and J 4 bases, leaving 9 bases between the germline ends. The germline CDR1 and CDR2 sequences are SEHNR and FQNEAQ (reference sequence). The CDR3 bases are TGTGCCAGCAGTCGTATATCCACTGAAGCTTTCTTT. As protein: CASSRISTEAFF.

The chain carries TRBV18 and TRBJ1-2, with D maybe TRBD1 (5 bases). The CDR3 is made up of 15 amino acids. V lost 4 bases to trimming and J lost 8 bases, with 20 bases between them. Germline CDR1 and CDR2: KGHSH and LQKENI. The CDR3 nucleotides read TGTGCCAGCTCACAAACCAGTAGCAGGGATAACGGCTACACCTTC. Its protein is CASSQTSSRDNGYTF.

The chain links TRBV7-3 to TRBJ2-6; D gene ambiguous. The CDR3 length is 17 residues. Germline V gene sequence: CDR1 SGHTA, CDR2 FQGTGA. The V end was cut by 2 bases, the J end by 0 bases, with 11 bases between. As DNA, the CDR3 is TGTGCCAGCAGCTTAGAATCAGGTGGCTCTGGGGCCAACGTCCTGACTTTC. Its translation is CASSLESGGSGANVLTF.

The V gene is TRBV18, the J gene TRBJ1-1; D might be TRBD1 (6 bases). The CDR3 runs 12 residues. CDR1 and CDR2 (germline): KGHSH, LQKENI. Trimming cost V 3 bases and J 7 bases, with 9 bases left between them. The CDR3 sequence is CASSPGTFEAFF. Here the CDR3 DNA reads TGTGCCAGCTCACCTGGGACATTTGAAGCTTTCTTT.

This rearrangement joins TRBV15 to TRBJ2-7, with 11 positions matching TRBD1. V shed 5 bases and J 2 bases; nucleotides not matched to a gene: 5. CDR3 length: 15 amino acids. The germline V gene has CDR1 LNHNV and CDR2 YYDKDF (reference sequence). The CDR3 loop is CATSYGQGAPYEQYF. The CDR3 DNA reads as TGTGCCACCAGCTATGGACAGGGGGCTCCCTACGAGCAGTACTTC. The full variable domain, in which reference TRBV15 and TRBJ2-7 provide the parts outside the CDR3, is DAMVIQNPRYQVTQFGKPVTLSCSQTLNHNVMYWYQQKSSQAPKLLFHYYDKDFNNEADTPDNFQSRRPNTSFCFLDIRSPGLGDTAMYLCATSYGQGAPYEQYFGPGTRLTVT.

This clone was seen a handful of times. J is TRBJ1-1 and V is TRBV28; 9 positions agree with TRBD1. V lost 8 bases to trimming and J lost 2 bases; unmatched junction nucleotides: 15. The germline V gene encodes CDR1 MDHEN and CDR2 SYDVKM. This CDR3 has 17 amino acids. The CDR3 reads CASLPYGTGQGNTEAFF. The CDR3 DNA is TGTGCCAGCCTTCCTTACGGCACGGGACAGGGAAACACTGAAGCTTTCTTT.

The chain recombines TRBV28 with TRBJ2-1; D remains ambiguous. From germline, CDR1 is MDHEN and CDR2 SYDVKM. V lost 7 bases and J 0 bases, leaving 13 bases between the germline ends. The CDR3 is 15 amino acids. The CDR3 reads CASTLQWSSYNEQFF. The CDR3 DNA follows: TGTGCCAGCACTCTCCAATGGAGCTCCTACAATGAGCAGTTCTTC. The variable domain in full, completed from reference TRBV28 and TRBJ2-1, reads DVKVTQSSRYLVKRTGEKVFLECVQDMDHENMFWYRQDPGLGLRLIYFSYDVKMKEKGDIPEGYSVSREKKERFSLILESASTNQTSMYLCASTLQWSSYNEQFFGPGTRLTVL.

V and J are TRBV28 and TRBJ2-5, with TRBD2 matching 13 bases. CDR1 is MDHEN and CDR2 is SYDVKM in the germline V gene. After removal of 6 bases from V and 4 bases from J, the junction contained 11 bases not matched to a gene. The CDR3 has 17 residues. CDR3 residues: CASSRRLAGGRGETQYF. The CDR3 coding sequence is TGTGCCAGCAGCCGGAGACTAGCGGGAGGTCGGGGAGAGACCCAGTACTTC.

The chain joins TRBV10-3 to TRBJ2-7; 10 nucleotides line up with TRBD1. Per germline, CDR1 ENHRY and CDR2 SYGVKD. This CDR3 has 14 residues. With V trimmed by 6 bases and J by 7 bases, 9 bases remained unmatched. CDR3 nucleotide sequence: TGTGCCATCAGGGGGACAGGGGAGATCGAGGAGCAGTACTTC. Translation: CAIRGTGEIEEQYF.

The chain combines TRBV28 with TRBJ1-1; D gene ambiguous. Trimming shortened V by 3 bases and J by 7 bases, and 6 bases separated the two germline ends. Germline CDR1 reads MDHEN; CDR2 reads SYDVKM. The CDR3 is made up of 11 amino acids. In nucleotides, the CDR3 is TGTGCCAGCAGTTTTTTCGGTGAAGCTTTCTTT. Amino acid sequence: CASSFFGEAFF.

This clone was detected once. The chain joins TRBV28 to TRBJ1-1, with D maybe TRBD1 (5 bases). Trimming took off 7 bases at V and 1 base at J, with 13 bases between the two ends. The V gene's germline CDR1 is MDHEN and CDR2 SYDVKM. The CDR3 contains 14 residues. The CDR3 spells CASTLTRANTEAFF. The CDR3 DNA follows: TGTGCCAGCACCTTAACCAGGGCGAACACTGAAGCTTTCTTT. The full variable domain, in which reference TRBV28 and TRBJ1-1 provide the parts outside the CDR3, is DVKVTQSSRYLVKRTGEKVFLECVQDMDHENMFWYRQDPGLGLRLIYFSYDVKMKEKGDIPEGYSVSREKKERFSLILESASTNQTSMYLCASTLTRANTEAFFGQGTRLTVV.

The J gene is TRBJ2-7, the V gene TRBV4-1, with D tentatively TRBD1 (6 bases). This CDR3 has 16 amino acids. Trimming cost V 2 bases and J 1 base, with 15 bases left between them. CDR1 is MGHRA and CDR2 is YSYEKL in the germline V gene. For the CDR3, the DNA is TGCGCCAGCAGCCAAAGTCTGGGGACAAATTCCTACGAGCAGTACTTC. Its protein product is CASSQSLGTNSYEQYF.

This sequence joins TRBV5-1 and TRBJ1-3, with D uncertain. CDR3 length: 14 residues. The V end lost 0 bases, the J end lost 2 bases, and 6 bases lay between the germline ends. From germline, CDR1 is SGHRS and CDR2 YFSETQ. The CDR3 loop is CASSLDGAGNTIYF. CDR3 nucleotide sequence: TGCGCCAGCAGCTTGGACGGAGCTGGAAACACCATATATTTT.

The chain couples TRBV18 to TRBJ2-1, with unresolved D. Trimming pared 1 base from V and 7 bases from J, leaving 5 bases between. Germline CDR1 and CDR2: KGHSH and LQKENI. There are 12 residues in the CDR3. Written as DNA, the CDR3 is TGTGCCAGCTCACCACTCGGGAATGAGCAGTTCTTC. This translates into CASSPLGNEQFF.

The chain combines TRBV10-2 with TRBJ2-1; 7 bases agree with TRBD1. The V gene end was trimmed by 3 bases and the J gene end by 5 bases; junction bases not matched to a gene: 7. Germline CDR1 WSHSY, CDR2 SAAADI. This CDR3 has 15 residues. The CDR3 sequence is CASSDLDRANNEQFF. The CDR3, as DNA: TGCGCCAGCAGTGATCTAGACAGGGCGAACAATGAGCAGTTCTTC.

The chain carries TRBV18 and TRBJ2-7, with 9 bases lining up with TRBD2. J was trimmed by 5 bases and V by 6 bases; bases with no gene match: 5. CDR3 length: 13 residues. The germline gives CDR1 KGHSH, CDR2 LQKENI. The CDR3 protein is CASSPWTSDEQYF. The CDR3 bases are TGTGCCAGCTCCCCCTGGACTAGCGACGAGCAGTACTTC. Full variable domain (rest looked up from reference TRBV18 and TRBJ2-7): NAGVMQNPRHLVRRRGQEARLRCSPMKGHSHVYWYRQLPEEGLKFMVYLQKENIIDESGMPKERFSAEFPKEGPSILRIQQVVRGDSAAYFCASSPWTSDEQYFGPGTRLTVT.

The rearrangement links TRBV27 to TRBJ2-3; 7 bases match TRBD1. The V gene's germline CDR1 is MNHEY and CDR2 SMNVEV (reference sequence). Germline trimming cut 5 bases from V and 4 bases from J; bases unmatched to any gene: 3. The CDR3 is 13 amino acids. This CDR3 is CASSVQGSDTQYF. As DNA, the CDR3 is TGTGCCAGCAGTGTACAGGGGTCAGATACGCAGTATTTT.

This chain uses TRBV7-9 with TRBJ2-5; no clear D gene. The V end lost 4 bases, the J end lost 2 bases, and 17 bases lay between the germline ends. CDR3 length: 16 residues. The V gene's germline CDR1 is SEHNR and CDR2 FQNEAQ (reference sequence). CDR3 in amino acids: CASSSTRNNEQETQYF. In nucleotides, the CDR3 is TGTGCCAGCAGCTCCACACGTAACAACGAACAAGAGACCCAGTACTTC. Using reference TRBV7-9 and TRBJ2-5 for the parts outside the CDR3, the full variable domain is DTGVSQNPRHKITKRGQNVTFRCDPISEHNRLYWYRQTLGQGPEFLTYFQNEAQLEKSRLLSDRFSAERPKGSFSTLEIQRTEQGDSAMYLCASSSTRNNEQETQYFGPGTRLLVL.

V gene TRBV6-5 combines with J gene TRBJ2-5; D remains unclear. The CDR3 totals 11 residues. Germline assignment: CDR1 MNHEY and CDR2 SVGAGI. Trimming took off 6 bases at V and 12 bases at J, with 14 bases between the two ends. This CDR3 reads CASRTRIEEYF. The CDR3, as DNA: TGTGCCAGCAGGACGCGTATAGAGGAGTACTTC.

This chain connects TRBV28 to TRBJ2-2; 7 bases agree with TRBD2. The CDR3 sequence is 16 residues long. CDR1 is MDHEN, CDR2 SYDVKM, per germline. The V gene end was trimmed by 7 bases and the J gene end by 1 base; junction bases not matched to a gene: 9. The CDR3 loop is CASTLRLAENTGELFF. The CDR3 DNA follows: TGTGCCAGCACCCTTAGGCTAGCGGAGAACACCGGGGAGCTGTTTTTT.

The CDR3, as DNA: TGTGCCAGCACCGACGGGGGATTCAATGAGCAGTTCTTC. Its protein product is CASTDGGFNEQFF. The genes are TRBV27 and TRBJ2-1, with D tentatively TRBD2 (6 bases). V lost 7 bases to trimming and J lost 6 bases, with 13 bases between them. The CDR3 loop spans 13 amino acids. Per germline, CDR1 MNHEY and CDR2 SMNVEV (reference sequence).

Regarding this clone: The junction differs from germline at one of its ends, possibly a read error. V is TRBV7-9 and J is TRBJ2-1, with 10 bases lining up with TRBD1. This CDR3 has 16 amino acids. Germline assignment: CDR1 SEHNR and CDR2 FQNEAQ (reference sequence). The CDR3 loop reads CARSPSGTGVFNEQFF. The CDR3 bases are TGTGCCCGCAGCCCCTCCGGGACAGGGGTGTTCAATGAGCAGTTCTTC.

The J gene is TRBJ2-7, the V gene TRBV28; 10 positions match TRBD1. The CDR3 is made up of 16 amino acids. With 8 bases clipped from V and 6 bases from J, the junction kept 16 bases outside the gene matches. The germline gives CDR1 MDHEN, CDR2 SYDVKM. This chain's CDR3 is CASQGPGQGIKGEQYF. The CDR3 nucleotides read TGTGCCAGCCAGGGACCGGGACAGGGGATAAAAGGCGAGCAGTACTTC.